The next 4 T cell receptor beta chains were all read from a single sample in a study of T cells in Graves' hyperthyroidism and ophthalmopathy. Researchers took RNA transcripts and amplified the TCR beta CDR3 regions from them. TCR CDR3 regions were first amplified by RT-PCR with HTBI primers. Using its own MiXCR run on the multiplex PCR reads, TCRdb lists one record per CDR3 protein. The table includes a few hundred thousand distinct CDR3 sequences, 14% to 15% detected once. The sample was blood. All receptors derive from a young woman with Graves' hyperthyroidism.

The chain links TRBV5-1 to TRBJ2-1; 16 bases align to TRBD2. The germline V gene has CDR1 SGHRS and CDR2 YFSETQ. The V gene end was trimmed by 0 bases and the J gene end by 6 bases; junction bases not matched to a gene: 6. This CDR3 has 18 residues. Here the CDR3 DNA reads TGCGCCAGCAGCTTGGGGGGGACTAGCGGGAGGGCCGGCAATGAGCAGTTCTTC. It yields the protein CASSLGGTSGRAGNEQFF.

This clonotype was seen a few times. This chain connects TRBV20-1 to TRBJ1-2, with 8 nucleotides matching TRBD1. This CDR3 is built from 15 residues. Germline-derived CDR1 and CDR2 are DFQATT and SNEGSKA (reference sequence). The ends lost 0 bases at V and 7 bases at J; junction bases unmatched: 10. CDR3 coding DNA: TGCAGTGCTAGAGATCGGCGGACAGGGAAGGCTGGCTACACCTTC. Translated: CSARDRRTGKAGYTF.

This clonotype has a count of ten or more. The V gene is TRBV2, the J gene TRBJ2-1; 8 bases line up with TRBD2. CDR3 length equals 13 residues. The V gene end was trimmed by 7 bases and the J gene end by 5 bases; junction bases not matched to a gene: 4. Germline V CDR1 and CDR2: SNHLY, FYNNEI. This CDR3 is CASTGSGNNEQFF. As DNA, the CDR3 is TGTGCCAGCACGGGTAGCGGGAACAATGAGCAGTTCTTC.

Details on this clonotype: One junction end disagrees with the germline gene, perhaps due to a read error. The CDR3 DNA reads as TGCGCCAGCAGTGGACAGTTGAGCTCCTACAATGAGCAGTTCTTC. Translated: CASSGQLSSYNEQFF. V and J are TRBV6-1 and TRBJ2-1; possibly TRBD1 for D (6 bases). Germline V lookup: CDR1 MNHNS, CDR2 SASEGT. This CDR3 has 15 residues.